This TCR beta chain was recovered during a study of cytomegalovirus exposure and HLA in healthy donors. Study-wide background: The approximately 120 validation repertoires, a later analysis reported, used the same platform as the 600 to 700 first-cohort repertoires.

V gave up 6 bases and J gave up 0 bases, with 11 bases separating them. This CDR3 comprises 15 residues. Germline V gives CDR1 KGHSH, CDR2 LQKENI. Findings and caveats of the study: Cytomegalovirus status was reportedly diagnosed by the classifier with high specificity and sensitivity.

On this clone: Antigen unknown.

Using immunoSEQ multiplex PCR, the repertoire was profiled, and TCRdb retains in-frame clones only, with some absent. The table includes some 260,000 clones, more than 75% detected once. The donors were part of the validation cohort of over a hundred subjects. That cohort was separate from the first cohort, which comprised fewer than 800 subjects. The sample comprised PBMCs. V gene TRBV18 combines with J gene TRBJ2-2; maybe TRBD1 (5 bases). The source is a man between 18 and 35 years old in good health and CMV-seropositive. As DNA, the CDR3 is TGTGCCAGCTCCAGGGCAGGGACGAACACCGGGGAGCTGTTTTTT. Its protein is CASSRAGTNTGELFF. The full variable domain, rest sourced from reference TRBV18 and TRBJ2-2, is NAGVMQNPRHLVRRRGQEARLRCSPMKGHSHVYWYRQLPEEGLKFMVYLQKENIIDESGMPKERFSAEFPKEGPSILRIQQVVRGDSAAYFCASSRAGTNTGELFFGEGSRLTVL.